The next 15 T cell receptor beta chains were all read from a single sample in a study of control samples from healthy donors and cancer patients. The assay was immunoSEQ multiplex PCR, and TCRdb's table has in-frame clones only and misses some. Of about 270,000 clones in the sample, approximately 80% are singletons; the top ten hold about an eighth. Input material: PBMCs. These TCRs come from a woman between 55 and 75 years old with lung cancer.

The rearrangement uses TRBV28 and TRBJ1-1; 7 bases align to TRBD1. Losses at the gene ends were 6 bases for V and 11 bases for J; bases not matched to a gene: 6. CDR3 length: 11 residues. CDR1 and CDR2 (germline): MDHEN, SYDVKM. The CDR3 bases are TGTGCCAGCAGCGCCGACAGGGTTGCTTTCTTT. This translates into CASSADRVAFF.

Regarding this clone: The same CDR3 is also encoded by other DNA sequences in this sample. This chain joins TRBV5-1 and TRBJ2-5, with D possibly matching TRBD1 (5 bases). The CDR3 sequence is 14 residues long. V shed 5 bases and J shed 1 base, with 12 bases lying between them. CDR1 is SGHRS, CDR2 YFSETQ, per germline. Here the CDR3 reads CASSYDSRQETQYF. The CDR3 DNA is TGCGCCAGCAGTTACGACAGCCGCCAAGAGACCCAGTACTTC.

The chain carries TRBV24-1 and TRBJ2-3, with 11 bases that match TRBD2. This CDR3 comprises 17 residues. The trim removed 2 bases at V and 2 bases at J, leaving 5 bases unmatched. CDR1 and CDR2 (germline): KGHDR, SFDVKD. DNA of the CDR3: TGTGCCACCAGTGATTCTGGGACTAGCGGTTTCACAGATACGCAGTATTTT. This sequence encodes CATSDSGTSGFTDTQYF.

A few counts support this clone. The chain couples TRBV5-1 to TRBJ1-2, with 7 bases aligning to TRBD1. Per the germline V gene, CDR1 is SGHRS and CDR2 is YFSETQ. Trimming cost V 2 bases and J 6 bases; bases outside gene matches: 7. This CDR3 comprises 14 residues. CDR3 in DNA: TGCGCCAGCAGCTTCGAGGGGGCCGGCAATGGCTACACCTTC. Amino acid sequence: CASSFEGAGNGYTF.

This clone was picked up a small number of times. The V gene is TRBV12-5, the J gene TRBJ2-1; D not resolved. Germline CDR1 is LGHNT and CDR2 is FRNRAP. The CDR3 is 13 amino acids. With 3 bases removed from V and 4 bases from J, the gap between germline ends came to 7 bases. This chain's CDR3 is CASGFSEYNEQFF. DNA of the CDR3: TGTGCTAGTGGTTTTTCCGAGTACAATGAGCAGTTCTTC.

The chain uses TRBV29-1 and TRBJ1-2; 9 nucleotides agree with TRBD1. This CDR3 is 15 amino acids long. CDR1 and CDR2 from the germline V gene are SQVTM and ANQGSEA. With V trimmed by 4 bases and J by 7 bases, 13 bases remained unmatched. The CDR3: CSVGGPGQGLSGYTF. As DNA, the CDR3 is TGCAGCGTTGGGGGCCCGGGACAGGGTCTTTCTGGCTACACCTTC.

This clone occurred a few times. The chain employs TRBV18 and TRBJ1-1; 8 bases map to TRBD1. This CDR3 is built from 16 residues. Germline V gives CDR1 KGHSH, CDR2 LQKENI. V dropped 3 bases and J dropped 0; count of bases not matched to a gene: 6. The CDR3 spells CASSPRQGRMNTEAFF. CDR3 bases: TGTGCCAGCTCACCCCGACAGGGGCGGATGAACACTGAAGCTTTCTTT.

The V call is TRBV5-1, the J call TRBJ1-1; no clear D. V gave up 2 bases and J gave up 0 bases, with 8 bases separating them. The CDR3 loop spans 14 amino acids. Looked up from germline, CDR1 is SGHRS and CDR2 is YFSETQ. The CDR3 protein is CASSLDYMNTEAFF. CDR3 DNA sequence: TGCGCCAGCAGCTTAGATTACATGAACACTGAAGCTTTCTTT. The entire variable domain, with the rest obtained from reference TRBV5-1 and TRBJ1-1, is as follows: KAGVTQTPRYLIKTRGQQVTLSCSPISGHRSVSWYQQTPGQGLQFLFEYFSETQRNKGNFPGRFSGRQFSNSRSEMNVSTLELGDSALYLCASSLDYMNTEAFFGQGTRLTVV.

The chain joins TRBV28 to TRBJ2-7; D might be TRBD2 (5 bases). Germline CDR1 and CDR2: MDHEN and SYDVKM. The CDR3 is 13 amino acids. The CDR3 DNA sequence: TGTGCGTCTCTAGCCAGCTACTCCTACGAGCAGTACTTC. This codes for CASLASYSYEQYF.

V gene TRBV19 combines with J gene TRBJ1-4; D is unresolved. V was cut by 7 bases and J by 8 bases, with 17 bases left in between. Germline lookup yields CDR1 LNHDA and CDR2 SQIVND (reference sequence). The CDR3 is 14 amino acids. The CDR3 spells CASKIGPVGEKLFF. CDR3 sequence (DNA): TGTGCCAGTAAGATTGGGCCGGTGGGCGAAAAACTGTTTTTT. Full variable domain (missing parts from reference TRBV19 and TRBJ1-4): DGGITQSPKYLFRKEGQNVTLSCEQNLNHDAMYWYRQDPGQGLRLIYYSQIVNDFQKGDIAEGYSVSREKKESFPLTVTSAQKNPTAFYLCASKIGPVGEKLFFGSGTQLSVL.

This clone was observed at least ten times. In nucleotides, the CDR3 is TGTGCCAGCAGTCTCGGGTATAGAACTGAAGCTTTCTTT. Amino acid sequence: CASSLGYRTEAFF. The chain couples TRBV27 to TRBJ1-1; D call uncertain. Trimming removed 5 bases from V and 5 bases from J, with 12 bases in between. Germline V gene sequence: CDR1 MNHEY, CDR2 SMNVEV (reference sequence). CDR3 length: 13 residues.

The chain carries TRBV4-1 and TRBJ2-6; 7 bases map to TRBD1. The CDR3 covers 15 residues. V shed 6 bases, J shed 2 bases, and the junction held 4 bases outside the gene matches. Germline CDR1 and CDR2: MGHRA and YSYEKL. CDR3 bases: TGCGCCAGCAGTCCTACAGGGGCTGGGGCCAACGTCCTGACTTTC. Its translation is CASSPTGAGANVLTF.

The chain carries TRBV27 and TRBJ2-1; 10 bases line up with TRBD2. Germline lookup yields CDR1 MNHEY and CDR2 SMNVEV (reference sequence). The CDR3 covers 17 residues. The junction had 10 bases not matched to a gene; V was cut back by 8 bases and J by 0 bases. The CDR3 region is CASVPGLAFSSYNEQFF. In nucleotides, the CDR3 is TGTGCCAGCGTACCGGGACTAGCGTTTAGCTCCTACAATGAGCAGTTCTTC.

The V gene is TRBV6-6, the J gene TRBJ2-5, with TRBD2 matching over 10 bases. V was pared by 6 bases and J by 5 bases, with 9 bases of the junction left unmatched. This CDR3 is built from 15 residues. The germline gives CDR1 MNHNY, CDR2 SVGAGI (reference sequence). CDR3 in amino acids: CASRTGNSGGETQYF. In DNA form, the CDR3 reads TGTGCCAGCAGGACGGGGAATAGCGGGGGGGAGACCCAGTACTTC.

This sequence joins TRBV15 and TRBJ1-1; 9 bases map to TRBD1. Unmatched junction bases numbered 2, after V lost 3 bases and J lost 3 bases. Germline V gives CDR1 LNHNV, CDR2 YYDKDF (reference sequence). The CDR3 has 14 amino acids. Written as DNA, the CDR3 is TGTGCCACCAGCAGGACAGGGGGGGACACTGAAGCTTTCTTT. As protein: CATSRTGGDTEAFF. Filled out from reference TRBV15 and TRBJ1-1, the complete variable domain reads DAMVIQNPRYQVTQFGKPVTLSCSQTLNHNVMYWYQQKSSQAPKLLFHYYDKDFNNEADTPDNFQSRRPNTSFCFLDIRSPGLGDTAMYLCATSRTGGDTEAFFGQGTRLTVV.